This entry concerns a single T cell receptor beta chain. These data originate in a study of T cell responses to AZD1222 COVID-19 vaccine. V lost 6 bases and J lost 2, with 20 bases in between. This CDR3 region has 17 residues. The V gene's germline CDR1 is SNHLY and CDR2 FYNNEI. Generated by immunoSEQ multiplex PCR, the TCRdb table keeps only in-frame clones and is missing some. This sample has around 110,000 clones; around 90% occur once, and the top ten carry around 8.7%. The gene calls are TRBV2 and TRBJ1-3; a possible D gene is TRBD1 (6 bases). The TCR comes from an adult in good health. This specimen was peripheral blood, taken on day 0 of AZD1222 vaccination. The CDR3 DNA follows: TGTGCCAGCAGCACCGCACCTCCCAGGGGAACTGGAAACACCATATATTTT. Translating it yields CASSTAPPRGTGNTIYF.